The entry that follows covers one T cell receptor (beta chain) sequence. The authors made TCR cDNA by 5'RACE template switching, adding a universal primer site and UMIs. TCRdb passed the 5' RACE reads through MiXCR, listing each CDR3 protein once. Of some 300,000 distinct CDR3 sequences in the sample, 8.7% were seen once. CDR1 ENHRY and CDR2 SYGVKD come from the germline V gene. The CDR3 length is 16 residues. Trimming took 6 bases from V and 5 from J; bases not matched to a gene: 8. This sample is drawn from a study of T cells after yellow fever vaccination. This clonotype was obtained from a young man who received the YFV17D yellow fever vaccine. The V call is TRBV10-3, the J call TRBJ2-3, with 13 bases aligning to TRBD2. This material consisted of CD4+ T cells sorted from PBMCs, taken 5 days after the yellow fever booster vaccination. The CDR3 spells CAIRHTSGGALDTQYF. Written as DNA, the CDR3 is TGTGCCATCAGGCACACTAGCGGGGGGGCCTTAGATACGCAGTATTTT.